These 30 T cell receptor beta chains originate from one sample sequenced in a study of chemoradiotherapy in HPV16-positive cancers. Here immunoSEQ multiplex PCR was the method, and the copy in TCRdb shows in-frame clones only, minus some. Among around 68,000 clones listed, approximately 91% were seen once. The specimen comprised blood, sampled from a patient who underwent chemoradiotherapy. The source of these receptors is a human donor with HPV-associated anogenital cancer.

The CDR3 nucleotides are TGTGCCAGCAGCGCAGGGATTAACCAAGAGACCCAGTACTTC. Its protein product is CASSAGINQETQYF. V and J are TRBV9 and TRBJ2-5; tentative D call: TRBD1 (5 bases). Germline assignment: CDR1 SGDLS and CDR2 YYNGEE. V was pared by 3 bases and J by 0 bases, with 9 bases between. The CDR3 extends over 14 amino acids.

The chain links TRBV6-6 to TRBJ2-5; no definite D call. This CDR3 has 13 residues. In germline, CDR1 is MNHNY, CDR2 SVGAGI (reference sequence). The V and J ends lost 2 bases and 2 bases respectively, with 6 bases between them. This CDR3 is CASSYGQQETQYF. CDR3 in DNA: TGTGCCAGCAGTTACGGGCAGCAAGAGACCCAGTACTTC.

The sample holds a few counts of this clone. The J gene is TRBJ1-5, the V gene TRBV18; D is perhaps TRBD1 (5 bases). Germline-derived CDR1 and CDR2 are KGHSH and LQKENI. This CDR3 is built from 14 residues. V lost 6 bases and J 7 bases, leaving 16 bases between the germline ends. CDR3 protein: CASSPGTPGQPQHF. The CDR3 DNA is TGTGCCAGCTCCCCCGGGACCCCGGGGCAGCCCCAGCATTTT. Using reference TRBV18 and TRBJ1-5 for the parts outside the CDR3, the full variable domain is NAGVMQNPRHLVRRRGQEARLRCSPMKGHSHVYWYRQLPEEGLKFMVYLQKENIIDESGMPKERFSAEFPKEGPSILRIQQVVRGDSAAYFCASSPGTPGQPQHFGDGTRLSIL.

The chain recombines TRBV10-3 with TRBJ1-3; D is perhaps TRBD1 (5 bases). Trimming removed 4 bases from V and 0 bases from J, with 13 bases in between. CDR1 is ENHRY and CDR2 is SYGVKD in the germline V gene. The CDR3 loop spans 16 amino acids. Here the CDR3 DNA reads TGTGCCATCAGTGCCGAGCAGGGTAGCTCTGGAAACACCATATATTTT. Translating gives CAISAEQGSSGNTIYF.

This sequence joins TRBV7-2 and TRBJ2-3; 7 bases fit TRBD1. The CDR3 has 14 amino acids. CDR1 is SGHTA, CDR2 FQGNSA, per germline. Losses at the gene ends were 5 bases for V and 6 bases for J; bases not matched to a gene: 8. The CDR3 loop reads CASSPDRVGDTQYF. The DNA for the CDR3 is TGTGCCAGCAGCCCCGACAGGGTGGGGGATACGCAGTATTTT.

The chain is built from TRBV10-3 and TRBJ2-7; 8 positions agree with TRBD2. Unmatched junction bases numbered 8, after V lost 3 bases and J lost 1 base. This CDR3 region has 16 residues. CDR1 ENHRY and CDR2 SYGVKD come from the germline V gene. In nucleotides, the CDR3 is TGTGCCATCAGTGATCCGGGACTAGTTGGATCCTACGAGCAGTACTTC. Encoded protein: CAISDPGLVGSYEQYF.

The V call is TRBV30, the J call TRBJ1-1; D unclear. The germline CDR1 and CDR2 sequences are GTSNPN and SVGIG (reference sequence). Between the trimmed V and J ends, which lost 2 bases and 11 bases, there was a span of 15 bases. The CDR3 covers 12 residues. The CDR3 region is CAWSPWEGEAFF. CDR3 in DNA: TGTGCCTGGAGTCCCTGGGAGGGTGAGGCTTTCTTT.

This chain uses TRBV18 with TRBJ2-5; 13 positions agree with TRBD2. J gave up 4 bases and V 8 bases, and 1 base lay outside the gene matches. The CDR3 covers 13 residues. Germline V gene data show CDR1 as KGHSH and CDR2 as LQKENI. CDR3 nucleotides: TGTGCCAGCAGACTAGCGGGAGGAGAGACCCAGTACTTC. Residues: CASRLAGGETQYF.

V usage is TRBV9 and J usage is TRBJ2-1; 9 bases line up with TRBD2. J lost 3 bases, V lost 2 bases, and 6 bases had no gene match. The CDR3 is made up of 16 amino acids. Germline CDR1 and CDR2: SGDLS and YYNGEE. The CDR3, as DNA: TGTGCCAGCAGCGTTTTAGCGGGGGCCAGCTACAATGAGCAGTTCTTC. This codes for CASSVLAGASYNEQFF.

J is TRBJ2-4 and V is TRBV7-2; no reliable D call. V shed 2 bases and J shed 0 bases, with 5 bases lying between them. Germline V gives CDR1 SGHTA, CDR2 FQGNSA. This CDR3 contains 14 residues. The DNA of the CDR3 is TGTGCCAGCAGCTTACCGTTAGCCAAAAACATTCAGTACTTC. As protein: CASSLPLAKNIQYF.

The chain recombines TRBV28 with TRBJ1-5, with 11 bases identical to TRBD1. The CDR3 contains 16 residues. Germline V gene lookup returns CDR1 MDHEN and CDR2 SYDVKM. V shed 1 base, J shed 7 bases, and the junction held 6 bases outside the gene matches. The CDR3 DNA reads TGTGCCAGCAGTTTATTGGGACAGGGGGAGAGGCAGCCCCAGCATTTT. It specifies CASSLLGQGERQPQHF.

The chain uses TRBV6-5 and TRBJ1-5; D perhaps matches TRBD1 (5 bases). V was trimmed by 6 bases and J by 9 bases, leaving 12 bases between them. Looked up from germline, CDR1 is MNHEY and CDR2 is SVGAGI. CDR3 size: 12 residues. In DNA, the CDR3 is TGTGCCAGCAGAACTCCCGGGGGGCCCCAGCATTTT. It codes for CASRTPGGPQHF.

This rearrangement joins TRBV6-5 to TRBJ2-7; 11 nucleotides match TRBD1. The CDR3 loop spans 16 amino acids. After removal of 0 bases from V and 6 bases from J, the junction contained 7 bases not matched to a gene. Germline CDR1 is MNHEY and CDR2 is SVGAGI. Here the CDR3 reads CASSYSRTGGRSEQYF. CDR3 nucleotide sequence: TGTGCCAGCAGTTACTCACGGACAGGGGGCCGGTCCGAGCAGTACTTC.

The chain's CDR3 is CASGRTVRGEQYF. For the CDR3, the DNA is TGTGCCAGTGGAAGGACAGTCCGGGGCGAGCAGTACTTC. The chain recombines TRBV6-5 with TRBJ2-7; D perhaps matches TRBD1 (6 bases). This CDR3 comprises 13 residues. Trimming removed 9 bases at V and 6 bases at J, with 18 bases between. CDR1 is MNHEY, CDR2 SVGAGI, per germline.

This rearrangement joins TRBV7-9 to TRBJ2-3, with no clear D. CDR3 length: 13 amino acids. Trimming stripped 1 base from V and 4 bases from J, with 6 bases between. CDR1 is SEHNR and CDR2 is FQNEAQ in the germline V gene (reference sequence). The CDR3, as DNA: TGTGCCAGCAGCTTAGTGACACCAGATACGCAGTATTTT. Translation gives CASSLVTPDTQYF.

The chain combines TRBV2 with TRBJ1-3, with TRBD1 identical over 9 bases. Germline CDR1 and CDR2: SNHLY and FYNNEI. The CDR3 is made up of 12 amino acids. V lost 6 bases and J lost 16; bases outside the gene matches: 10. For the CDR3, the DNA is TGTGCCAGCAGAAGCAGGGACAGGGAGGGGTATTTT. Translation gives CASRSRDREGYF.

The chain has TRBV6-1 and TRBJ2-7; no firm D call. Trimming removed 0 bases at V and 10 bases at J, with 13 bases between. Germline CDR1 is MNHNS and CDR2 is SASEGT. This CDR3 has 13 amino acids. DNA of the CDR3: TGTGCCAGCAGTGAAGCGCTGGTGGGGTTACAGTACTTC. This sequence encodes CASSEALVGLQYF.

This chain links TRBV10-3 with TRBJ2-2; TRBD1 matches 8 bases. V shed 0 bases and J 5 bases; nucleotides not matched to a gene: 2. The CDR3 totals 15 residues. Germline CDR1 is ENHRY and CDR2 is SYGVKD. CDR3 in amino acids: CAISESTGVTGELFF. CDR3 coding DNA: TGTGCCATCAGTGAGTCGACAGGGGTAACCGGGGAGCTGTTTTTT.

J is TRBJ2-5 and V is TRBV10-3; 12 positions agree with TRBD2. The J call may be wrong; the DNA end is better matched by TRBJ2-7. CDR1 ENHRY and CDR2 SYGVKD come from the germline V gene. CDR3 length: 16 residues. The CDR3 here is CAISATSGGPSYEQYF. The DNA for the CDR3 is TGTGCCATCAGTGCGACTAGCGGGGGCCCCTCCTACGAGCAGTACTTC.

This sequence joins TRBV18 and TRBJ1-1; D not resolved. The CDR3 loop spans 12 amino acids. V was trimmed by 3 bases and J by 4 bases, leaving 6 bases between them. Germline V gives CDR1 KGHSH, CDR2 LQKENI. CDR3 in amino acids: CASSPYPTEAFF. In nucleotides, the CDR3 is TGTGCCAGCTCACCCTATCCCACTGAAGCTTTCTTT.

V gene TRBV2 combines with J gene TRBJ2-1; D might be TRBD2 (5 bases). This CDR3 region has 14 residues. V lost 5 bases and J lost 2, with 10 bases in between. The germline CDR1 and CDR2 sequences are SNHLY and FYNNEI. The CDR3 sequence: CASSNRETYNEQFF. As DNA, the CDR3 is TGTGCCAGCAGTAACCGGGAAACCTACAATGAGCAGTTCTTC.

This clone was seen a few times. The V call is TRBV2, the J call TRBJ2-1; D tentatively fits TRBD1 or TRBD2 (5 bases each). CDR3 length: 17 amino acids. Germline V gene data show CDR1 as SNHLY and CDR2 as FYNNEI. The germline V and J ends were trimmed by 3 bases and 4 bases, with 19 bases remaining between them. The DNA for the CDR3 is TGTGCCAGCAGTGAGGCCTCCGGGACCTATCTTTACAATGAGCAGTTCTTC. Translated: CASSEASGTYLYNEQFF.

The gene calls are TRBV4-1 and TRBJ2-7; tentatively, D is TRBD1 (5 bases). The CDR3 is 16 amino acids. Trimming left V 0 bases short and J 3 bases short, with 15 bases between. CDR1 and CDR2 (germline): MGHRA, YSYEKL. The chain's CDR3 is CASSQEVEVRVYEQYF. CDR3 nucleotides: TGCGCCAGCAGCCAAGAGGTGGAAGTCAGGGTCTACGAGCAGTACTTC.

The chain couples TRBV14 to TRBJ2-7, with D possibly TRBD2 on 5 matching bases. The germline CDR1 and CDR2 sequences are SGHDN and FVKESK. This CDR3 has 17 amino acids. V gave up 0 bases and J gave up 3 bases, with 18 bases separating them. CDR3 in DNA: TGTGCCAGCAGCCAAGATCGTTGGAGCGGACCGGTCTACGAGCAGTACTTC. It yields the protein CASSQDRWSGPVYEQYF. Full variable domain (rest looked up from reference TRBV14 and TRBJ2-7): EAGVTQFPSHSVIEKGQTVTLRCDPISGHDNLYWYRRVMGKEIKFLLHFVKESKQDESGMPNNRFLAERTGGTYSTLKVQPAELEDSGVYFCASSQDRWSGPVYEQYFGPGTRLTVT.

This clone occurred a few times. This chain connects TRBV9 to TRBJ2-2; D uncertain. V lost 0 bases and J lost 3, with 6 bases in between. Germline V gives CDR1 SGDLS, CDR2 YYNGEE. The CDR3 spans 14 residues. In DNA form, the CDR3 reads TGTGCCAGCAGCGTAGAAGGGTACACCGGGGAGCTGTTTTTT. Translated, it gives CASSVEGYTGELFF.

The chain is built from TRBV6-1 and TRBJ2-5; unclear D gene. This CDR3 comprises 15 residues. Deletions cut 1 base from V and 1 base from J, with 10 bases between. Per germline, CDR1 MNHNS and CDR2 SASEGT. The CDR3: CASSEGNGIQETQYF. In nucleotides, the CDR3 is TGTGCCAGCAGTGAAGGAAACGGAATCCAAGAGACCCAGTACTTC.

The chain couples TRBV5-8 to TRBJ1-5; D is unclear. Germline V gene sequence: CDR1 SGHTS, CDR2 YDEGEE. Trimming shortened V by 0 bases and J by 2 bases, and 9 bases separated the two germline ends. This CDR3 spans 15 amino acids. This CDR3 is CASSLGESGNQPQHF. CDR3 sequence (DNA): TGTGCCAGCAGCTTGGGGGAGTCCGGCAATCAGCCCCAGCATTTT.

The J gene is TRBJ2-3, the V gene TRBV5-4; tentative D call: TRBD2 (6 bases). CDR3 length: 16 residues. Trimming took 4 bases from V and 1 from J, leaving 16 bases between them. Germline V gives CDR1 SGHNT, CDR2 YYREEE (reference sequence). Written as DNA, the CDR3 is TGTGCCAGCAGCCCCGGAATCGGGGGACGCACAGATACGCAGTATTTT. Translated: CASSPGIGGRTDTQYF.

The V gene is TRBV11-3, the J gene TRBJ2-5; 8 nucleotides match TRBD1. Germline V CDR1 and CDR2: SGHNT, YENEEA. This CDR3 spans 13 amino acids. With V trimmed by 5 bases and J by 9 bases, 8 bases remained unmatched. The CDR3 protein is CASSPGQGSAQYF. CDR3 DNA: TGTGCCAGCAGCCCCGGACAGGGTTCGGCCCAGTACTTC.

This chain joins TRBV5-1 and TRBJ1-5; D not resolved. CDR3 size: 16 residues. V lost 4 bases and J lost 0, with 14 bases in between. Germline CDR1 SGHRS, CDR2 YFSETQ. The CDR3 DNA is TGCGCCAGCAGCCCGGAAGGAGGAACTAGCAATCAGCCCCAGCATTTT. It is translated as CASSPEGGTSNQPQHF.